This TCR beta chain appears in the sequencing data of a study of vaccination and CD4 T cells after COVID-19. Overall study: The study drew post-COVID samples a median roughly 100 days after diagnosis (range 35 to 161). Study-wide findings and caveats: SARS-CoV-2-reactive clonotype medians increased from around 19 to 38, not significantly. The appearance of a median approximately 84% of reactive clones in convalescent patients occurred only post-vaccination.

This CDR3 contains 17 residues. The V end was cut by 0 bases, the J end by 1 base, with 15 bases between. CDR1 and CDR2 from the germline V gene are LGHNA and YNFKEQ. Cultured CD4+ T cell DNA underwent sequencing with the Oncomine TCR Beta short-read assay. Extraction of genomic DNA was performed on cultured CD4+ T cells. In TCRdb, the PCR reads were re-called with MiXCR into one record per CDR3 protein. The sample holds about 12,000 distinct CDR3 sequences, approximately 45% seen once. Specified treatment: roughly ten-day PBMC culture with coronavirus spike peptide pools or control peptides (ViraFEST assay). With respect to this clonotype: What it binds is unknown.

V usage is TRBV4-2 and J usage is TRBJ1-1; the D gene is possibly TRBD1 (5 bases). The sample consisted of CD4+ T cells from blood, cultured in vitro. The clonotype comes from a human donor who had recovered from COVID-19. The CDR3 region has the DNA TGTGCCAGCAGCCAAGATCCAGGGACGGGTACGAACACTGAAGCTTTCTTT. It codes for CASSQDPGTGTNTEAFF.